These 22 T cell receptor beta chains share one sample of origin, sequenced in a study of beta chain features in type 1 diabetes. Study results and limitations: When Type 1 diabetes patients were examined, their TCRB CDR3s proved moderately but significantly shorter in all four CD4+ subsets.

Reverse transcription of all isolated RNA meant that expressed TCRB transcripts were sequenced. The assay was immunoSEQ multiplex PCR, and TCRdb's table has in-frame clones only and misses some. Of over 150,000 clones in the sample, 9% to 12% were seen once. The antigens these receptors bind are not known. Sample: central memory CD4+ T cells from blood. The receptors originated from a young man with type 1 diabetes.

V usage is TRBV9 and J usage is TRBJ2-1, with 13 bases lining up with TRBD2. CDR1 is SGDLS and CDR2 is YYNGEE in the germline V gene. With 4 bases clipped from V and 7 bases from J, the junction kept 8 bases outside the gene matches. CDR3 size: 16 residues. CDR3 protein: CASSLRLAGGSNEQFF. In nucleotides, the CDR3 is TGTGCCAGCAGCTTGAGACTAGCGGGAGGTAGTAATGAGCAGTTCTTC. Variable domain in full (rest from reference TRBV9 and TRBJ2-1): DSGVTQTPKHLITATGQRVTLRCSPRSGDLSVYWYQQSLDQGLQFLIQYYNGEERAKGNILERFSAQQFPDLHSELNLSSLELGDSALYFCASSLRLAGGSNEQFFGPGTRLTVL.

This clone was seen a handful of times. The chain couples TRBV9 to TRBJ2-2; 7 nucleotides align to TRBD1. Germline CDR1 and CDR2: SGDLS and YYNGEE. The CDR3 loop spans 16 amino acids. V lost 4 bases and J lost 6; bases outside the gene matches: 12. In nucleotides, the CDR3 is TGTGCCAGCAGCCTGAACACAGGGGTGGGTTCCGGGGAGCTGTTTTTT. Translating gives CASSLNTGVGSGELFF. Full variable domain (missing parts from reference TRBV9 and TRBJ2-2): DSGVTQTPKHLITATGQRVTLRCSPRSGDLSVYWYQQSLDQGLQFLIQYYNGEERAKGNILERFSAQQFPDLHSELNLSSLELGDSALYFCASSLNTGVGSGELFFGEGSRLTVL.

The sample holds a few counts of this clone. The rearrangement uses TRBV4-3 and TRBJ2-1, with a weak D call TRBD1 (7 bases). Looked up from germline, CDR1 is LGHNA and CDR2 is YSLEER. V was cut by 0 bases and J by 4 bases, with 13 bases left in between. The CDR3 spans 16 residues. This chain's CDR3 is CASSQDIRGDYNEQFF. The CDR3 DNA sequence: TGCGCCAGCAGCCAAGATATCAGGGGGGATTACAATGAGCAGTTCTTC.

The DNA for the CDR3 is TGTGCCAGCAGCCCCGGCGGAGCGGGAGGGGAGACCCAGTACTTC. Its translation is CASSPGGAGGETQYF. The V and J genes are TRBV7-3 and TRBJ2-5; 10 nucleotides match TRBD2. The CDR3 spans 15 residues. With V trimmed by 5 bases and J by 5 bases, 8 bases remained unmatched. Germline V lookup: CDR1 SGHTA, CDR2 FQGTGA.

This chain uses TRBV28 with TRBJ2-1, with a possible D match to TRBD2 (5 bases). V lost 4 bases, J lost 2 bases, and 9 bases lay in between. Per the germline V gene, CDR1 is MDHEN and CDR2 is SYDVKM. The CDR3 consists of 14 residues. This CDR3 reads CASSYPGTYNEQFF. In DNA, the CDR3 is TGTGCCAGCAGTTATCCGGGGACCTACAATGAGCAGTTCTTC.

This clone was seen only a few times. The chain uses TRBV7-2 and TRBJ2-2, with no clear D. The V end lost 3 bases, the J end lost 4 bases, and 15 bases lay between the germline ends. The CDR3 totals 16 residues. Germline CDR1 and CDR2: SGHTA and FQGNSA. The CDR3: CASSFVAGYGTGELFF. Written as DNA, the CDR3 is TGTGCCAGCAGCTTTGTGGCAGGCTACGGCACCGGGGAGCTGTTTTTT.

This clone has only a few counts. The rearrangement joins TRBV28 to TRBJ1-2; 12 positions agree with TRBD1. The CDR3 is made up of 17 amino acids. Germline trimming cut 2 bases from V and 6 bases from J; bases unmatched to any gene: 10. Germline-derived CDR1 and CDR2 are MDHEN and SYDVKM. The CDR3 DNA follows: TGTGCCAGCAGTTTACCTTGGGGGACAGGGGGCGCGGATGGCTACACCTTC. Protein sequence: CASSLPWGTGGADGYTF.

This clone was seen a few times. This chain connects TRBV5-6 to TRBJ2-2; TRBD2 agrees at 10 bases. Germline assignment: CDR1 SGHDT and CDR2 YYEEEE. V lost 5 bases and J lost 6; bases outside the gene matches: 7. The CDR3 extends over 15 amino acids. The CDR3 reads CASSPLAGWSGELFF. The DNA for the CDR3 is TGTGCCAGCAGTCCACTAGCGGGATGGTCCGGGGAGCTGTTTTTT.

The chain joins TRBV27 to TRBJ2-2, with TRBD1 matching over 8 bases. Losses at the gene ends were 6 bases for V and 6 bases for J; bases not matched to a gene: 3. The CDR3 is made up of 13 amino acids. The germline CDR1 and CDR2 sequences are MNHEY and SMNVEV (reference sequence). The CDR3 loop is CASSIQGAGELFF. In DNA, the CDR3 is TGTGCCAGCAGCATACAGGGGGCCGGGGAGCTGTTTTTT.

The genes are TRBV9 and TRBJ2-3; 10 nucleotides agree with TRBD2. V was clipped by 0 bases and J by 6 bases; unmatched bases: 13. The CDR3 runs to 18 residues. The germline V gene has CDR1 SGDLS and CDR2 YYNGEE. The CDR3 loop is CASSVGEEVAGGGDTQYF. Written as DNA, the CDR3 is TGTGCCAGCAGCGTAGGGGAGGAGGTAGCGGGAGGCGGCGATACGCAGTATTTT.

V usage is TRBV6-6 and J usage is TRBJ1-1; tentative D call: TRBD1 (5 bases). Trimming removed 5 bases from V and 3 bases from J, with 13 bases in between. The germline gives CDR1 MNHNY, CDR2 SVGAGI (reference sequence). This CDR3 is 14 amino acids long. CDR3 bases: TGTGCCAGCAGTAGTCAGGGAGGAGACACTGAAGCTTTCTTT. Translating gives CASSSQGGDTEAFF.

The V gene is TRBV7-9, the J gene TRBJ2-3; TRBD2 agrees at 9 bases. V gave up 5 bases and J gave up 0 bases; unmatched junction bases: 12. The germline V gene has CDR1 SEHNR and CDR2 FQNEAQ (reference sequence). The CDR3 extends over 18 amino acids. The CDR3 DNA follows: TGTGCCAGCAGCCGCACAACCAGAACTAGCGGGAGCACAGATACGCAGTATTTT. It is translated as CASSRTTRTSGSTDTQYF.

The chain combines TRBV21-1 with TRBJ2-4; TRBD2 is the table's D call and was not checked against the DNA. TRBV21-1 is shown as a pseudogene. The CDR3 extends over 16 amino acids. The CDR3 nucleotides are TGTGCCAGCAGGGTAGGGGGGGGCTGGAATATGGACATTCAGTACTTC. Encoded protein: CASRVGGGWNMDIQYF.

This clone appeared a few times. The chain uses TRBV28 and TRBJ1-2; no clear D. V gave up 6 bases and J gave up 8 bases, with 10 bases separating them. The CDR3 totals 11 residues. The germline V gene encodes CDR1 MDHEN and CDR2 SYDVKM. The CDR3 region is CASSQSHGYTF. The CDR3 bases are TGTGCCAGCAGCCAAAGCCACGGCTACACCTTC.

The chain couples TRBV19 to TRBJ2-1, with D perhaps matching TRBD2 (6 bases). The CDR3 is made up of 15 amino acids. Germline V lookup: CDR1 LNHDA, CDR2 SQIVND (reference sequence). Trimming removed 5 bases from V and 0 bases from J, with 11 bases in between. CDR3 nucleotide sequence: TGTGCCAGTAGTCCTTCGGGGGACTCCTACAATGAGCAGTTCTTC. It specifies CASSPSGDSYNEQFF.

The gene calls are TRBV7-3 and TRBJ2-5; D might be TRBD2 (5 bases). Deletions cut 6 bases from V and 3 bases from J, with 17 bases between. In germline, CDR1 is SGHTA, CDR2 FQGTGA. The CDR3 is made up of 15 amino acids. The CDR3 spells CASSPTRAGKETQYF. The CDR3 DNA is TGTGCCAGCAGTCCAACGAGGGCCGGAAAAGAGACCCAGTACTTC.

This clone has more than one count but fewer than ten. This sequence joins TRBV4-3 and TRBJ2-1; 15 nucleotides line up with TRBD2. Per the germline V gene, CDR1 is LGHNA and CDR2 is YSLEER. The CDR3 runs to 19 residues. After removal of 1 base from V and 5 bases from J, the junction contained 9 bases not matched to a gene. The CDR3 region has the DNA TGCGCCAGCAGCCAAGCGGGGACTAGCGGGAGGCTTCTCAACAATGAGCAGTTCTTC. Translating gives CASSQAGTSGRLLNNEQFF.

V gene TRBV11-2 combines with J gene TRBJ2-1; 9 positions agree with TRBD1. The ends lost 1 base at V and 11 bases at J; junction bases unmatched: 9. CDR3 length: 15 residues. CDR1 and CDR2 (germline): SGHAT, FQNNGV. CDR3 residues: CASSLARPGQGQQFF. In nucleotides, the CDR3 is TGTGCCAGCAGCTTAGCCCGACCGGGACAGGGTCAGCAGTTCTTC.

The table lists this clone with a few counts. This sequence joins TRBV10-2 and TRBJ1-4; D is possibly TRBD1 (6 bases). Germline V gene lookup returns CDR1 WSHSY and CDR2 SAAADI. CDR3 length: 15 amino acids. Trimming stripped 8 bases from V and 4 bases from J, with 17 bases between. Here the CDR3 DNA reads TGCGCCAGCCTTGAGGGGGGGCACCGTAATGAAAAACTGTTTTTT. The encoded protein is CASLEGGHRNEKLFF.

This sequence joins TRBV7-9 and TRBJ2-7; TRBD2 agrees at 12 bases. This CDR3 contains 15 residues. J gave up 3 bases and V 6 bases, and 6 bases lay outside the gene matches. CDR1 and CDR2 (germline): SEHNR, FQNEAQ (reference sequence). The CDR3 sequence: CASSHTTSGGYEQYF. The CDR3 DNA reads TGTGCCAGCAGTCATACGACTAGCGGGGGCTACGAGCAGTACTTC.

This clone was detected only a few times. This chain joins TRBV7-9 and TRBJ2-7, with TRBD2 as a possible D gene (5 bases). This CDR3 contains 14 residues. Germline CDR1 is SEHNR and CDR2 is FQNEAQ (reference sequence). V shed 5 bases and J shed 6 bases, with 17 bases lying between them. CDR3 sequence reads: CASSREIGRGEQYF. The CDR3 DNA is TGTGCCAGCAGCCGGGAAATTGGACGGGGCGAGCAGTACTTC.

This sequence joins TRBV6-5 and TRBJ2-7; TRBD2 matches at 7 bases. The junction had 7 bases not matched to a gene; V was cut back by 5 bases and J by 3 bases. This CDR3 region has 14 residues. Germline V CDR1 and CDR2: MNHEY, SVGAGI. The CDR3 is CASSESGGGYEQYF. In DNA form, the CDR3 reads TGTGCCAGCAGTGAATCGGGGGGAGGCTACGAGCAGTACTTC.